This T cell receptor beta chain was observed in a study of shared clonotypes between healthy human individuals (dated by TCRdb to about 2020). Regarding the research as a whole: The cohort included three men and a couple of women between 18 and 49 years of age. For each donor, CD4 naive and CD4 memory were each given three plates, CD8 naive was given two plates, and CD8 memory was given one plate. To estimate repertoire size and how much clonotype sharing occurs between individuals, the study deeply sequenced the blood TCR repertoires of five or six healthy adults. Different laboratories and diverse techniques were used to prepare libraries and sequence TCR repertoires, to increase sequencing depth and limit assay-specific biases. Per donor, leukapheresis produced somewhere between about 0.9 and 9.5 billion PBMCs. General conclusions and limits of the study: Even with the large sequencing depth, rarefaction of the sorted-subset datasets indicated that sequencing was incomplete. Estimated clonotype richness was generally larger for naive than for memory subsets. The genetic and exposure-history diversity represented was limited by the small number of donors. Sampling was restricted to blood, and TCR repertoires in tissues likely differ from the TCR repertoires found in blood. Clonotypes shared by all four sorted-subset donors showed higher generation probabilities than non-shared clonotypes. About 5% of naive CD4, 3.5% of naive CD8, about 2.5% of memory CD4, and less than 0.45% of memory CD8 clonotypes were shared across several donors. Pairwise subsampling indicated that sequencing depth was expected to affect the degree of clonotype sharing among donors.

TCR CDR3 regions were amplified from genomic DNA by multiplex PCR using the deep immunoSEQ assay. Extracted genomic DNA from each cell subset was spread evenly across all wells of several immunoSEQ 96-well plates, with each plate serving as a replicate. For sorted subsets, approximately 0.2 ug of genomic DNA, equivalent to some 30,000 T cell genomes, went into each replicate PCR. The purified libraries were quantified using a Qubit 3.0 fluorometer, sized with a Bioanalyzer 2100, and then quantified again using the KAPA Library Quantification kit. Every immunoSEQ 96-well plate was sequenced on a separate single-read 150-cycle Illumina NextSeq 550 flow cell. The authors' analysis ran thus. Because the immunoSEQ output included only junctional sequences and no quality scores, the filtering could not be the same as the filtering used for full-length reads. Sequences were annotated with PyIR, a Python wrapper for IgBLAST v1.9, and V/J genes and CDR3 were assigned using IMGT germline references. Reads were removed for weak V/J assignments (E-value above 1e-6), missing CDR3, stop codons, out-of-frame junctions, or ambiguous translated residues. A V3J clonotype was defined by an identical inferred V gene, J gene, and CDR3 amino acid sequence. Percentage overlap between repertoires was calculated by dividing the number of shared unique clonotypes by the size of the smaller repertoire. Three approaches were used to assess repertoire richness: RTK rarefaction, the Chao1 estimator, and Recon v2.1 estimates of unobserved clonotypes. Generation probabilities for all TCRbeta clonotypes obtained by the gDNA method from a handful of donors were computed using OLGA. What TCRdb holds here is the immuneACCESS table cut down to in-frame rearrangements. Part of the clones is not present; checked against another copy, under half of the missing clones reflect an unresolved V gene, and the others are unexplained. V, J and clone size reflect that table, while D and trimming were determined from the DNA. The sample table holds 2 million to 2.5 million clones, of which 80% to 95% were seen once. Jointly, the top ten make up around 0.38% of the sample.

The CDR3 contains 15 residues, cysteine and phenylalanine counted. Only the CDR3 region is kept as DNA, spanning 45 bases read in frame from base 1. The germline V gene encodes CDR1 MNHNS and CDR2 SASEGT. Trimming takes 0 bases off V and 4 bases off J; junction bases not matched to a gene: 6. Turning to this clone: Its antigen specificity is not known. The record has no base qualities; no much larger clone is one base away.

Healthy HIV-negative adults with no recently reported acute infections or vaccinations were included as donors. Every donor was a Caucasian adult residing in Nashville, Tennessee, USA. CD4+ T cells were enriched through magnetic negative selection, after which naive cells were positively selected on CD45RA and the remaining negative fraction served as the memory subset. After blood collection by leukapheresis, PBMCs were isolated using Ficoll-Histopaque density gradient centrifugation and then cryopreserved in the vapor phase of liquid nitrogen. Analytical flow cytometry was used to check the purity and quantity of every magnetically sorted T cell population. Genomic DNA was isolated from each sorted fraction and quantified by UV absorbance on a Nanodrop 2000c.

This receptor was taken from a man aged 18-30 years in good health. Some clones in this sample may be carry-over from other donors' samples. The sample was naive CD4+ T cells from PBMCs. Per the publication, the cell subset or site label means: CD45RA+ positively selected. Here the chain combines TRBV6-1 and TRBJ2-7, and 7 bases in between align with TRBD1. The nucleotide sequence is TGTGCCAGCAGTGAAGCCGTGACAGGGACGTACGAGCAGTACTTC. This sequence encodes CASSEAVTGTYEQYF.